This is a list of T cell receptor beta chains from one sample in a study of cytomegalovirus exposure and HLA in healthy donors. Assay: immunoSEQ multiplex PCR; the TCRdb copy retains only in-frame clones and omits some. The sample holds 150,000 to 170,000 clones, approximately 69% seen once. The sample taken for sequencing was PBMCs. The source is a man aged 25-45 years in good health and CMV-seronegative. CDR3s include the opening cysteine and the closing phenylalanine or tryptophan. D genes are given only for firm matches. Size is stated for part of the rows, as once, few or many counts, or as a class when the clone is expanded.

j_gene | d_gene | v_gene | abundance | CDR3aa | CDR3nt
TRBJ1-1 | NA | TRBV19 | few | CASTAGRAFF | TGTGCCAGTACGGCGGGAAGGGCTTTCTTT
TRBJ1-4 | NA | TRBV2 | NA | CASSEAATGINEKLFF | TGTGCCAGCAGTGAAGCGGCCACAGGGATTAATGAAAAACTGTTTTTT
TRBJ2-5 | NA | TRBV19 | NA | CASRATGETQYF | TGTGCCAGTAGGGCTACAGGAGAGACCCAGTACTTC
TRBJ2-7 | TRBD1 | TRBV2 | NA | CASSYDRGYDKQYF | TGTGCCAGCAGTTACGACAGGGGTTACGACAAGCAGTACTTC
TRBJ2-3 | NA | TRBV7-9 | once | CASSLEIGGRGGTDTQYF | TGTGCCAGCAGCTTAGAGATCGGTGGCAGGGGTGGCACAGATACGCAGTATTTT
TRBJ1-3 | NA | TRBV5-1 | NA | CASSPGQGGAGNTIYF | TGCGCCAGCAGCCCGGGCCAAGGGGGAGCTGGAAACACCATATATTTT
TRBJ1-4 | TRBD1 | TRBV4-3 | NA | CASSQEGTDEKLFF | TGCGCCAGCAGCCAAGAGGGGACAGATGAAAAACTGTTTTTT
TRBJ1-1 | NA | TRBV5-1 | few | CASSPEGENTEAFF | TGCGCCAGCAGCCCTGAGGGGGAGAACACTGAAGCTTTCTTT
TRBJ2-3 | NA | TRBV7-2 | few | CASSLVGTYTDTQYF | TGTGCCAGCAGCTTAGTAGGGACTTACACAGATACGCAGTATTTT
TRBJ2-1 | NA | TRBV9 | NA | CASSVEGGGPYNEQFF | TGTGCCAGCAGCGTAGAGGGAGGGGGTCCCTACAATGAGCAGTTCTTC
TRBJ2-3 | TRBD2 | TRBV2 | NA | CASAGRDLTDTQYF | TGTGCCAGCGCCGGGAGGGACCTTACAGATACGCAGTATTTT
TRBJ2-7 | NA | TRBV10-3 | once | CAITTGYPYEQYF | TGTGCCATCACCACGGGTTACCCCTACGAGCAGTACTTC
TRBJ1-1 | NA | TRBV29-1 | once | CSVEAVNTEAFF | TGCAGCGTTGAAGCAGTGAACACTGAAGCTTTCTTT
TRBJ2-7 | NA | TRBV28 | few | CASTESSYEQYF | TGTGCCAGCACTGAGAGCTCCTACGAGCAGTACTTC
TRBJ2-7 | NA | TRBV28 | NA | CASRTGGDYEQYF | TGTGCCAGCAGGACTGGCGGAGACTACGAGCAGTACTTC
TRBJ1-4 | NA | TRBV7-9 | NA | CASSSAGHNEKLFF | TGTGCCAGCAGCTCCGCCGGTCATAATGAAAAACTGTTTTTT
TRBJ1-2 | TRBD1 | TRBV19 | once | CASNPGQGHYGYTF | TGTGCCAGTAACCCGGGACAGGGGCATTATGGCTACACCTTC
TRBJ2-7 | TRBD1 | TRBV25-1 | few | CASIGQGGYEQYF | TGTGCCAGCATAGGACAGGGGGGATACGAGCAGTACTTC
TRBJ2-2 | NA | TRBV5-6 | NA | CASSFRGTHTGELFF | TGTGCCAGCAGCTTCCGCGGGACCCACACCGGGGAGCTGTTTTTT
TRBJ1-3 | NA | TRBV6-5 | NA | CASRQDFSGNTIYF | TGTGCCAGCAGGCAGGACTTCAGTGGAAACACCATATATTTT
TRBJ2-7 | NA | TRBV5-1 | NA | CASSLDGTRSYEQYF | TGCGCCAGCAGCTTGGATGGCACTAGATCCTACGAGCAGTACTTC
TRBJ1-1 | TRBD1 | TRBV2 | NA | CASGTVDFGAFF | TGTGCCAGCGGGACAGTTGACTTCGGAGCTTTCTTT
TRBJ2-7 | TRBD2 | TRBV4-1 | NA | CASSQGLAGAYEQYF | TGCGCCAGCAGCCAAGGACTAGCGGGGGCCTACGAGCAGTACTTC
TRBJ1-6 | TRBD1 | TRBV28 | NA | CASSLAGTGVYNSPLHF | TGTGCCAGCAGTTTAGCTGGGACAGGGGTCTATAATTCACCCCTCCACTTT
TRBJ2-5 | TRBD2 | TRBV14 | NA | CASSQLAGGRPSQETQYF | TGTGCCAGCAGTCAACTAGCGGGGGGCCGACCCTCTCAAGAGACCCAGTACTTC
TRBJ1-3 | NA | TRBV30 | NA | CACTTGPGNTIYF | TGTGCCTGTACCACAGGGCCTGGAAACACCATATATTTT
TRBJ2-1 | TRBD2 | TRBV9 | NA | CASTPSGGADNEQFF | TGTGCCAGCACGCCTAGCGGGGGGGCCGACAATGAGCAGTTCTTC
TRBJ1-6 | TRBD1 | TRBV27 | NA | CASSLYEGANSPLHF | TGTGCCAGCAGTTTATACGAGGGGGCGAATTCACCCCTCCACTTT
TRBJ2-1 | TRBD2 | TRBV4-2 | NA | CASSQEVAGGIYNEQFF | TGTGCCAGCAGCCAAGAAGTAGCGGGGGGTATCTACAATGAGCAGTTCTTC
TRBJ1-1 | NA | TRBV5-1 | few | CASSLEGHEAFF | TGCGCCAGCAGCTTGGAGGGGCATGAAGCTTTCTTT
TRBJ1-5 | NA | TRBV5-1 | NA | CASSPGDWGQPQHF | TGCGCCAGCAGCCCGGGGGACTGGGGTCAGCCCCAGCATTTT
TRBJ2-7 | TRBD2 | TRBV7-6 | NA | CASSFEAGTSGGVYEQYF | TGTGCCAGCAGCTTCGAAGCCGGGACTAGCGGGGGGGTTTACGAGCAGTACTTC
TRBJ1-2 | NA | TRBV4-1 | NA | CASSQPLSTENGYTF | TGCGCCAGCAGCCAGCCTCTATCTACTGAGAATGGCTACACCTTC
TRBJ1-1 | NA | TRBV27 | NA | CASRGGRKAFF | TGTGCCAGCAGGGGGGGGCGCAAAGCTTTCTTT
TRBJ1-1 | NA | TRBV28 | NA | CASSLYDTNTEAFF | TGTGCCAGCAGTTTATATGACACTAACACTGAAGCTTTCTTT
TRBJ1-1 | NA | TRBV18 | NA | CASSPLRGTNTEAFF | TGTGCCAGCTCACCACTCAGAGGGACTAACACTGAAGCTTTCTTT
TRBJ1-4 | NA | TRBV7-9 | NA | CASRLAGGLGKLFF | TGTGCCAGCAGACTCGCGGGGGGGCTGGGAAAACTGTTTTTT
TRBJ2-1 | NA | TRBV7-2 | once | CASSPRQTEQFF | TGTGCCAGCAGCCCGCGACAAACCGAGCAGTTCTTC
TRBJ1-1 | NA | TRBV15 | NA | CATGIGGTEAFF | TGTGCCACTGGCATAGGGGGAACTGAAGCTTTCTTT
TRBJ1-1 | NA | TRBV18 | NA | CASLREENTEAFF | TGTGCCAGCCTACGGGAGGAGAACACTGAAGCTTTCTTT
TRBJ2-1 | NA | TRBV6-5 | NA | CASTAGGIDEQFF | TGTGCCAGCACCGCCGGAGGGATCGATGAGCAGTTCTTC
TRBJ1-2 | NA | TRBV9 | NA | CASSGSGSHGGYTF | TGTGCCAGCAGCGGTTCCGGGTCCCACGGAGGCTACACCTTC